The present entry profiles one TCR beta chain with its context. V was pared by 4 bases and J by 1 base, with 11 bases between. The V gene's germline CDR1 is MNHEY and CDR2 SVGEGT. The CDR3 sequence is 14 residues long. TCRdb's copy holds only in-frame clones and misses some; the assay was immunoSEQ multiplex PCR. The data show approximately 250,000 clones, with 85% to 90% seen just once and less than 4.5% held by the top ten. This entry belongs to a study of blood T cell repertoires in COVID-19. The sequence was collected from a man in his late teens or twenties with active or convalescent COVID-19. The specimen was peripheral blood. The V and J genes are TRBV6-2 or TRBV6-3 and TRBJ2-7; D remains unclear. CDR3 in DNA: TGTGCCAGCAGTTCGGTGGGCCCTTCCTACGAGCAGTACTTC. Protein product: CASSSVGPSYEQYF.